The 7 T cell receptor beta chains below all came from one sample that was sequenced in a study of T cells in Graves' hyperthyroidism and ophthalmopathy. The CDR3 regions of TCR beta were amplified from RNA transcripts. The primer set for the first-round RT-PCR of the TCR CDR3 was HTBI. Using its own MiXCR run on the multiplex PCR reads, TCRdb lists one record per CDR3 protein. The sample carries over 350,000 distinct CDR3 sequences, roughly 14% recorded once. The sample comprised blood. Receptors were obtained from a man aged 18 to 29 with Graves' ophthalmopathy.

This clonotype appeared a few times. This rearrangement joins TRBV6-1 to TRBJ2-1; 8 nucleotides match TRBD2. V lost 6 bases to trimming and J lost 3 bases; unmatched junction nucleotides: 4. CDR1 and CDR2 (germline): MNHNS, SASEGT. The CDR3 consists of 14 residues. The CDR3 nucleotides are TGTGCCAGCAGGCTAGCGGGTCTCTACAATGAGCAGTTCTTC. Protein product: CASRLAGLYNEQFF.

This clonotype was detected only a few times. The V and J genes are TRBV9 and TRBJ2-1, with TRBD2 identical over 8 bases. The V and J ends lost 0 bases and 7 bases, in that order; junction bases with no gene match: 12. Germline values: CDR1 SGDLS, CDR2 YYNGEE. The CDR3 sequence is 17 residues long. This CDR3 reads CASSVGIAGGLRNEQFF. DNA for the CDR3: TGTGCCAGCAGCGTAGGCATCGCGGGAGGTCTAAGGAATGAGCAGTTCTTC. Full variable domain (missing parts from reference TRBV9 and TRBJ2-1): DSGVTQTPKHLITATGQRVTLRCSPRSGDLSVYWYQQSLDQGLQFLIQYYNGEERAKGNILERFSAQQFPDLHSELNLSSLELGDSALYFCASSVGIAGGLRNEQFFGPGTRLTVL.

This clonotype was counted many times. The chain recombines TRBV30 with TRBJ2-3; no clear D. The CDR3 loop spans 13 amino acids. In germline, CDR1 is GTSNPN, CDR2 SVGIG (reference sequence). Trimming pared 0 bases from V and 4 bases from J, leaving 8 bases between. Here the CDR3 reads CAWSVLTADTQYF. The CDR3 nucleotides read TGTGCCTGGAGTGTATTAACAGCAGATACGCAGTATTTT.

This clonotype occurred a few times. The chain joins TRBV10-1 to TRBJ1-4; tentative D call: TRBD1 (5 bases). The CDR3 is 15 amino acids. V dropped 6 bases and J dropped 0 bases, with 11 bases sitting between them. CDR1 is WNHNN and CDR2 is SYGVQD in the germline V gene (reference sequence). The CDR3 DNA sequence: TGCGCCAGCAGCCAGGGAGACGCAACTAATGAAAAACTGTTTTTT. Its protein is CASSQGDATNEKLFF.

Many counts were recorded for this clonotype. The V call is TRBV20-1, the J call TRBJ1-6, with a tentative D call TRBD1 (6 bases). Germline CDR1 DFQATT, CDR2 SNEGSKA (reference sequence). This CDR3 comprises 14 residues. V was clipped by 6 bases and J by 7 bases, with 16 bases between them. DNA of the CDR3: TGCAGTGCCAAGGGGCAGGGGTTAAATTCACCCCTCCACTTT. It encodes CSAKGQGLNSPLHF.

This clonotype was detected ten times or more. The CDR3 DNA follows: TGTGCCAGCTCACCAGTCGAGGGGGGGACAAACAATGAGCAGTTCTTC. Amino acid sequence: CASSPVEGGTNNEQFF. The rearrangement uses TRBV18 and TRBJ2-1; D might be TRBD2 (7 bases). Germline CDR1 is KGHSH and CDR2 is LQKENI. V was shortened by 2 bases and J by 5 bases, with 16 bases between the two germline ends. CDR3 size: 16 residues.

At least ten counts were recorded for this clonotype. The V and J genes are TRBV27 and TRBJ1-4, with no clear D. This CDR3 has 16 amino acids. Germline CDR1 reads MNHEY; CDR2 reads SMNVEV (reference sequence). V was trimmed by 3 bases and J by 0 bases, leaving 11 bases between them. The CDR3 nucleotides read TGTGCCAGCAGTTTTCCTACGACGGCAACTAATGAAAAACTGTTTTTT. Encoded protein: CASSFPTTATNEKLFF.